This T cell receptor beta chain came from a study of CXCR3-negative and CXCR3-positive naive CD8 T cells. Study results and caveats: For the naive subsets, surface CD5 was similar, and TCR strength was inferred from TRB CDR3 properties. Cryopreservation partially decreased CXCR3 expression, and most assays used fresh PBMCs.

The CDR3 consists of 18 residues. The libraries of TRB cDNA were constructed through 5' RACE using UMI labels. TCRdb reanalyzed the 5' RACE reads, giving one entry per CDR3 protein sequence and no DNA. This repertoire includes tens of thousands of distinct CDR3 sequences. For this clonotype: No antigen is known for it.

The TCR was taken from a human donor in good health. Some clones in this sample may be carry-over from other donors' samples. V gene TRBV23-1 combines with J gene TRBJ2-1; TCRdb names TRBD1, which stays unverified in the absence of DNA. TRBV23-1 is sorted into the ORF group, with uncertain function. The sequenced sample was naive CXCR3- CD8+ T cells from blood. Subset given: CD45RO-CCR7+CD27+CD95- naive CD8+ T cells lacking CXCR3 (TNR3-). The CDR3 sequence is CASSQSRDQPTIYNEQFF.